Described below is a single TCR beta chain sequence and its context. V shed 2 bases, J shed 7 bases, and the junction held 5 bases outside the gene matches. This CDR3 comprises 15 residues. Germline lookup yields CDR1 SEHNR and CDR2 FQNEAQ (reference sequence). The record originates from a study of response to subunit inactivated influenza vaccine. TCRdb analysed the RT-PCR reads with MiXCR anew, one entry per CDR3 protein. The sample contains about 540,000 distinct CDR3 sequences, less than 15% of which appear only once. The TCR originated in a man aged 45-65 years who received an inactivated influenza vaccine. Source: PBMCs from blood, taken about 12 days after vaccination. V usage is TRBV7-9 and J usage is TRBJ2-2, with 9 bases lining up with TRBD1. Here the CDR3 reads CASSLTGTGIGELFF. The CDR3 DNA reads as TGTGCCAGCAGCTTAACCGGGACAGGGATCGGGGAGCTGTTTTTT. The whole variable domain, filled in from reference TRBV7-9 and TRBJ2-2, reads DTGVSQNPRHKITKRGQNVTFRCDPISEHNRLYWYRQTLGQGPEFLTYFQNEAQLEKSRLLSDRFSAERPKGSFSTLEIQRTEQGDSAMYLCASSLTGTGIGELFFGEGSRLTVL.